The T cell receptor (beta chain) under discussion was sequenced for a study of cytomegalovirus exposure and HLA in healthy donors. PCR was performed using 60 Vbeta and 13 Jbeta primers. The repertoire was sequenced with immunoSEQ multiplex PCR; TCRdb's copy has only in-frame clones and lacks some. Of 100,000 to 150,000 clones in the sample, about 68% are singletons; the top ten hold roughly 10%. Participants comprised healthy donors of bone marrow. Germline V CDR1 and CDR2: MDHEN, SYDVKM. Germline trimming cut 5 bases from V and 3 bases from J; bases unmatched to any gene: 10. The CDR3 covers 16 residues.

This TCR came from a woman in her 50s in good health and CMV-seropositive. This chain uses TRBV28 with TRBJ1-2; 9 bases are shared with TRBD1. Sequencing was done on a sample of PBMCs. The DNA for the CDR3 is TGTGCCAGCAGTCAGCTGAACAGGGGGCAGTACTATGGCTACACCTTC. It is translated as CASSQLNRGQYYGYTF.